This TCR beta chain was recorded in a study of shared clonotypes between healthy human individuals. Study-wide findings and caveats: Researchers sampled only blood; tissue repertoires likely differ. Some clonotypes were shared by all four sorted-subset donors, while others were not shared. The non-shared ones had lower generation probabilities than the shared ones. An anticipated effect of sequencing depth on clonotype sharing among donors was recognized. Larger estimated richness was generally seen in naive subsets than in memory subsets.

TCRdb's copy holds only in-frame clones and misses some; the assay was immunoSEQ multiplex PCR. The sample has hundreds of thousands of clones; around 73% are singletons. Regarding this clone: Its antigen is not identified.

The germline gives CDR1 LNHDA, CDR2 SQIVND (reference sequence). V gave up 9 bases and J gave up 3 bases, with 9 bases separating them. The CDR3 is made up of 12 amino acids. Sequencing used memory CD4+ T cells sorted from blood. As for subset: CD45RA-negative fraction. The chain uses TRBV19 and TRBJ1-5, with D unresolved. This sequence originates from a woman aged 25 to 39 in good health. CDR3: CASRKLNQPQHF. CDR3 nucleotides: TGTGCCAGCCGTAAGCTCAATCAGCCCCAGCATTTT.